These 29 T cell receptor beta chains were all obtained from the same sample, sequenced in a study of CD8+ T cells in alopecia areata. cDNA reverse transcribed from extracted RNA served as the sequencing template. Assay: immunoSEQ multiplex PCR; the TCRdb copy retains only in-frame clones and omits some. The repertoire has 180,000 or so clones, less than 80% of them found once; the top ten carry over 9.5%. The starting material was CD8+ T cells sorted from blood, obtained at week 0. These receptors all stem from a human donor with alopecia areata.

The chain recombines TRBV19 with TRBJ2-7; TRBD1 matches 8 bases. This CDR3 has 14 amino acids. The ends lost 6 bases at V and 1 base at J; junction bases unmatched: 5. Germline assignment: CDR1 LNHDA and CDR2 SQIVND (reference sequence). The CDR3: CASSWTGTSYEQYF. CDR3 DNA: TGTGCCAGTAGCTGGACAGGGACATCCTACGAGCAGTACTTC.

The V and J genes are TRBV23-1 and TRBJ2-5; possibly TRBD2 for D (6 bases). TRBV23-1 is designated an ORF whose function remains uncertain. The CDR3 spans 16 residues. Trimming stripped 6 bases from V and 5 bases from J, with 22 bases between. In DNA form, the CDR3 reads TGCGCCAGCAGCGCCCCTGGGCGGGGTTGGCAGGAGACCCAGTACTTC. Protein sequence: CASSAPGRGWQETQYF.

This chain links TRBV2 with TRBJ1-5, with 8 bases matching TRBD1. Germline V gene data show CDR1 as SNHLY and CDR2 as FYNNEI. With V trimmed by 2 bases and J by 5 bases, 5 bases remained unmatched. The CDR3 extends over 15 amino acids. DNA for the CDR3: TGTGCCAGCAGTGAAACAGGGGGAATCTATCAGCCCCAGCATTTT. The encoded protein is CASSETGGIYQPQHF.

V usage is TRBV20-1 and J usage is TRBJ1-1, with D perhaps TRBD1 (5 bases). Germline CDR1 reads DFQATT; CDR2 reads SNEGSKA (reference sequence). V was trimmed by 6 bases and J by 7 bases, leaving 9 bases between them. The CDR3 has 10 residues. CDR3 loop: CSAPGVEAFF. The CDR3 DNA follows: TGCAGTGCCCCGGGGGTTGAAGCTTTCTTT.

This clone occurred a few times. The rearrangement links TRBV30 to TRBJ2-5; D is ambiguous. The CDR3 is 12 amino acids. CDR1 GTSNPN and CDR2 SVGIG come from the germline V gene (reference sequence). V lost 1 base to trimming and J lost 5 bases, with 8 bases between them. The CDR3 nucleotides read TGTGCCTGGAGTGAAGTTGGCGAGACCCAGTACTTC. Protein: CAWSEVGETQYF.

This chain uses TRBV13 with TRBJ2-1, with 9 nucleotides matching TRBD1. V was pared by 5 bases and J by 8 bases, with 4 bases of the junction left unmatched. CDR1 and CDR2 from the germline V gene are PRHDT and FYEKMQ (reference sequence). The CDR3 loop spans 13 amino acids. As DNA, the CDR3 is TGTGCCAGCAGCAAGGGACAGGGATATGAGCAGTTCTTC. This encodes CASSKGQGYEQFF.

This chain uses TRBV9 with TRBJ2-1; D is perhaps TRBD1 (6 bases). Trimming took 7 bases from V and 5 from J, leaving 16 bases between them. Germline CDR1 is SGDLS and CDR2 is YYNGEE. This CDR3 is built from 14 residues. The CDR3 sequence is CASQDRDTDNEQFF. DNA for the CDR3: TGTGCCAGCCAGGACCGGGACACGGACAATGAGCAGTTCTTC.

V gene TRBV6-5 combines with J gene TRBJ1-6; no firm D call. This CDR3 is built from 13 residues. V dropped 5 bases and J dropped 5 bases, with 7 bases sitting between them. Looked up from germline, CDR1 is MNHEY and CDR2 is SVGAGI. For the CDR3, the DNA is TGTGCCAGCAGTCCAACAGATAATTCACCCCTCCACTTT. Its translation: CASSPTDNSPLHF.

The gene calls are TRBV29-1 and TRBJ1-2; 7 bases are shared with TRBD1. CDR3 length: 15 residues. J gave up 8 bases and V 4 bases, and 16 bases lay outside the gene matches. From germline, CDR1 is SQVTM and CDR2 ANQGSEA. The CDR3 loop is CSVVTGSQGTWGYTF. CDR3 bases: TGCAGCGTTGTGACAGGGTCGCAAGGAACTTGGGGCTACACCTTC.

V and J are TRBV25-1 and TRBJ2-5; a possible D gene is TRBD2 (6 bases). This CDR3 has 15 residues. From germline, CDR1 is MGHDK and CDR2 SYGVNS. V was pared by 10 bases and J by 5 bases, with 23 bases between. The DNA of the CDR3 is TGTGCCACGGGTGGGGAGGAGGCGCACGGGGAGACCCAGTACTTC. Translation: CATGGEEAHGETQYF.

This clone was picked up one time. The rearrangement uses TRBV6-5 and TRBJ2-2; no clear D. The V end was cut by 0 bases, the J end by 4 bases, with 9 bases between. The germline gives CDR1 MNHEY, CDR2 SVGAGI. This CDR3 has 15 amino acids. The CDR3 DNA is TGTGCCAGCAGTTACTCGCCAGGCCTCACCGGGGAGCTGTTTTTT. Translating it yields CASSYSPGLTGELFF.

The chain combines TRBV30 with TRBJ2-7, with D possibly being TRBD1 (6 bases). Germline values: CDR1 GTSNPN, CDR2 SVGIG (reference sequence). CDR3 length equals 13 residues. The V end lost 4 bases, the J end lost 0 bases, and 10 bases lay between the germline ends. CDR3 coding DNA: TGTGCCTGGACCGAGGACAGCTCCTACGAGCAGTACTTC. This gives the protein CAWTEDSSYEQYF. Drawing the rest from reference TRBV30 and TRBJ2-7, the complete variable domain is SQTIHQWPATLVQPVGSPLSLECTVEGTSNPNLYWYRQAAGRGLQLLFYSVGIGQISSEVPQNLSASRPQDRQFILSSKKLLLSDSGFYLCAWTEDSSYEQYFGPGTRLTVT.

This chain links TRBV6-5 with TRBJ2-7; D unresolved. This CDR3 is built from 16 residues. Germline CDR1 reads MNHEY; CDR2 reads SVGAGI. Trimming shortened V by 0 bases and J by 7 bases, and 19 bases separated the two germline ends. CDR3 coding DNA: TGTGCCAGCAGTTACTCGCCGACATATCTTGGGGATGAGCAGTACTTC. Residues: CASSYSPTYLGDEQYF.

As concerns this clone: This sample also contains other DNA sequences that code for the same CDR3. The chain uses TRBV9 and TRBJ2-3; no reliable D call. V lost 0 bases and J 2 bases, leaving 4 bases between the germline ends. The CDR3 loop spans 13 amino acids. Per the germline V gene, CDR1 is SGDLS and CDR2 is YYNGEE. This chain's CDR3 is CASSVGDTDTQYF. For the CDR3, the DNA is TGTGCCAGCAGCGTAGGAGACACAGATACGCAGTATTTT.

In this sample, this clone turned up a few times. The CDR3 region has the DNA TGCAGCGTTGAGGGGTATGGCAGGGATTCTGGAAAACTGTTTTTT. The encoded protein is CSVEGYGRDSGKLFF. The chain uses TRBV29-1 and TRBJ1-4; tentative D call: TRBD1 (5 bases). This CDR3 spans 15 amino acids. CDR1 SQVTM and CDR2 ANQGSEA come from the germline V gene. V was trimmed by 3 bases and J by 10 bases, leaving 21 bases between them.

This clone was counted ten times or more. V is TRBV30 and J is TRBJ2-7, with a possible D match to TRBD2 (6 bases). The CDR3 has 15 residues. Germline CDR1 GTSNPN, CDR2 SVGIG (reference sequence). V lost 2 bases and J 2 bases, leaving 16 bases between the germline ends. The CDR3 is CAWSPPGVPPYEQYF. Here the CDR3 DNA reads TGTGCCTGGAGTCCACCGGGGGTTCCCCCCTACGAGCAGTACTTC.

This sequence joins TRBV20-1 and TRBJ1-1; D gene unclear. Trimming removed 7 bases at V and 8 bases at J, with 14 bases between. The CDR3 has 11 amino acids. The V gene's germline CDR1 is DFQATT and CDR2 SNEGSKA (reference sequence). This CDR3 is CSGKAGREAFF. In nucleotides, the CDR3 is TGCAGTGGAAAGGCCGGCAGGGAAGCTTTCTTT.

The sample holds a few counts of this clone. V and J are TRBV4-1 and TRBJ2-7; a weak D match, TRBD1 (6 bases). CDR3 length: 15 amino acids. Between the trimmed V and J ends, which lost 0 bases and 4 bases, there was a span of 13 bases. Germline V lookup: CDR1 MGHRA, CDR2 YSYEKL. The CDR3 nucleotides are TGCGCCAGCAGCCAAGAAAACAGGGCATCGTACGAGCAGTACTTC. Translation gives CASSQENRASYEQYF.

The CDR3 region is CSVGGIYYGYTF. The CDR3 DNA reads as TGCAGCGTTGGAGGAATCTACTATGGCTACACCTTC. V is TRBV29-1 and J is TRBJ1-2; no definite D call. CDR1 is SQVTM, CDR2 ANQGSEA, per germline. Trimming removed 4 bases at V and 3 bases at J, with 9 bases between. The CDR3 spans 12 residues.

The chain combines TRBV7-9 with TRBJ1-4; 7 bases align to TRBD1. V lost 0 bases, J lost 7 bases, and 11 bases stayed unmatched. The CDR3 loop spans 17 amino acids. CDR1 SEHNR and CDR2 FQNEAQ come from the germline V gene (reference sequence). The CDR3 region has the DNA TGTGCCAGCAGCTTAGCCGGTAGGACAGGAGGTCGTGAAAAACTGTTTTTT. As protein: CASSLAGRTGGREKLFF.

The chain carries TRBV7-9 and TRBJ2-4; D possibly uses TRBD1 or TRBD2 (5 bases each). This CDR3 has 14 amino acids. Trimming pared 3 bases from V and 2 bases from J, leaving 8 bases between. Germline values: CDR1 SEHNR, CDR2 FQNEAQ (reference sequence). CDR3 sequence (DNA): TGTGCCAGCAGCTTCGAGGGGTCCAAAAACATTCAGTACTTC. Its translation: CASSFEGSKNIQYF.

The V gene is TRBV9, the J gene TRBJ1-5, with D hard to call. CDR3 size: 14 residues. From germline, CDR1 is SGDLS and CDR2 YYNGEE. Trimming pared 0 bases from V and 4 bases from J, leaving 8 bases between. The CDR3 DNA reads as TGTGCCAGCAGCGTAGGGCAGGTAAATCAGCCCCAGCATTTT. This gives the protein CASSVGQVNQPQHF.

V is TRBV13 and J is TRBJ2-7; D is uncertain. Trimming left V 0 bases short and J 7 bases short, with 7 bases between. The CDR3 contains 12 residues. Germline values: CDR1 PRHDT, CDR2 FYEKMQ (reference sequence). CDR3 sequence: CASSLGLGEQYF. In DNA form, the CDR3 reads TGTGCCAGCAGCTTAGGTCTGGGAGAGCAGTACTTC.

The V and J genes are TRBV23-1 and TRBJ2-5, with 12 bases lining up with TRBD1. TRBV23-1 is designated an ORF whose function remains uncertain. The CDR3 consists of 15 residues. V dropped 6 bases and J dropped 5; count of bases not matched to a gene: 7. CDR3 region: CASSPGQGALETQYF. The CDR3 bases are TGCGCCAGCAGCCCGGGACAGGGGGCATTGGAGACCCAGTACTTC.

This clone occurred a few times. This chain uses TRBV14 with TRBJ2-1; D uncertain. The V gene's germline CDR1 is SGHDN and CDR2 FVKESK. Between the trimmed V and J ends, which lost 3 bases and 6 bases, there was a span of 3 bases. The CDR3 spans 11 residues. The CDR3 sequence: CASSHLNEQFF. The DNA of the CDR3 is TGTGCCAGCAGCCACCTCAATGAGCAGTTCTTC.

Only a few counts were recorded for this clone. The J gene is TRBJ1-2, the V gene TRBV30; tentatively, D is TRBD1 (5 bases). Per the germline V gene, CDR1 is GTSNPN and CDR2 is SVGIG (reference sequence). The ends were cut back, 1 base at V and 4 bases at J, with 10 bases in the middle. The CDR3 sequence is 13 residues long. This CDR3 is CAWSEGQAYGYTF. In nucleotides, the CDR3 is TGTGCCTGGAGTGAGGGGCAGGCCTATGGCTACACCTTC.

The rearrangement uses TRBV20-1 and TRBJ1-1; TRBD1 matches at 7 bases. J was trimmed by 11 bases and V by 3 bases; bases with no gene match: 6. Germline CDR1 DFQATT, CDR2 SNEGSKA (reference sequence). The CDR3 length is 11 residues. CDR3 in amino acids: CSASHTGEAFF. CDR3 in DNA: TGCAGTGCTAGTCACACAGGGGAGGCTTTCTTT.

This clone was observed a few times. V is TRBV7-9 and J is TRBJ1-3, with D perhaps matching TRBD1 (5 bases). CDR1 is SEHNR and CDR2 is FQNEAQ in the germline V gene (reference sequence). Between the trimmed V and J ends, which lost 1 base and 0 bases, there was a span of 7 bases. The CDR3 covers 15 residues. DNA for the CDR3: TGTGCCAGCAGCTTAGGCGGGACCTCTGGAAACACCATATATTTT. Translation gives CASSLGGTSGNTIYF.

The CDR3 protein is CSVEDFTGASYNEQFF. The CDR3 DNA follows: TGCAGCGTTGAAGATTTCACAGGAGCTTCCTACAATGAGCAGTTCTTC. The V gene is TRBV29-1, the J gene TRBJ2-1, with D maybe TRBD1 (5 bases). V dropped 0 bases and J dropped 1 base, with 13 bases sitting between them. The germline CDR1 and CDR2 sequences are SQVTM and ANQGSEA. This CDR3 region has 16 residues.